The sequence of this T cell receptor (beta chain) was determined in a study of T cell repertoires in cytomegalovirus infection. Overall study: Indicated by public TCR beta signatures were CMV infection and matching HLA type. Study observations and caveats: What dominated the ex vivo response were HLA-C-restricted CMV-specific TCR beta clonotypes. People with CMV and the relevant HLA were identified by cumulative public TCR beta family frequency.

From germline, CDR1 is SGHTA and CDR2 FQGNSA. The CDR3 runs to 13 residues. The junction had 4 bases not matched to a gene; V was cut back by 4 bases and J by 5 bases. This clonotype was recorded at least ten times. Its antigen is undetermined. TCRdb redid the calling of the reads with MiXCR, one entry per CDR3 protein. The sample gives roughly 76,000 distinct CDR3 sequences, more than 3% of which show up once; under 5.5% is in the top ten. Input material: PBMCs. The chain combines TRBV7-2 with TRBJ2-5; TRBD1 matches at 7 bases. The sequence came from a human donor in good health (CMV status not recorded). Some clones in this sample may be carry-over from other donors' samples. The CDR3 nucleotides are TGTGCCAGCAGCTCGAGGACAGGCGAGACCCAGTACTTC. It yields the protein CASSSRTGETQYF.